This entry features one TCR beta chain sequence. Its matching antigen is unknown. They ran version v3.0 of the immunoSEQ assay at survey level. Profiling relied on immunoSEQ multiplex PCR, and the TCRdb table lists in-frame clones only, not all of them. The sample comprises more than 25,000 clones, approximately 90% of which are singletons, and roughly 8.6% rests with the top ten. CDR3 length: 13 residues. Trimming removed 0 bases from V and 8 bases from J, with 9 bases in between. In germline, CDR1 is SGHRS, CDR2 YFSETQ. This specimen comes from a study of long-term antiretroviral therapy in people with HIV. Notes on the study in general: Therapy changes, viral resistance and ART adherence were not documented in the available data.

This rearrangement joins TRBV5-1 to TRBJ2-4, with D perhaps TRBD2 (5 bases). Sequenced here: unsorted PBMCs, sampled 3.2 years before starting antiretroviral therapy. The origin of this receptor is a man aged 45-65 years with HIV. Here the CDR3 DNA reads TGCGCCAGCAGCTTGGCGGGGTTCGACATTCAGTACTTC. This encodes CASSLAGFDIQYF.